This TCR beta chain was recorded in a study of STAT5B mutations in CD4+ large granular lymphocyte leukemia. Study-wide points: Compared with healthy controls (2/35), patient top clones favored TRBV06 (8/27). Without HLA matching, higher CD4+ than CD8+ T-LGLL clonality could reflect small sample size. Patient CD4-sorted repertoires looked more clonal than healthy CD4+ repertoires, even without putative leukemic clones. Roughly a quarter of private leukemic clonotypes occurred rarely in other patients' non-leukemic repertoires.

The germline gives CDR1 SGHTA, CDR2 FQGNSA. V lost 5 bases, J lost 3 bases, and 6 bases stayed unmatched. The CDR3 loop spans 15 amino acids. The table came from immunoSEQ multiplex PCR; TCRdb's copy has only in-frame clones and leaves some out. The sample consists of about 33,000 clones, roughly 76% of them appearing once. In the case of this clone: As yet, its antigen is unknown.

What was sequenced was CD4+ T cells from blood buffy coats. V gene TRBV7-2 combines with J gene TRBJ2-3; TRBD2 agrees at 9 bases. The sequence came from a human donor in good health. Written as DNA, the CDR3 is TGTGCCAGCAGCCCTCGACTAGCGGAGACAGATACGCAGTATTTT. Amino acids: CASSPRLAETDTQYF. Looking up the rest from reference TRBV7-2 and TRBJ2-3 gives the full variable domain: GAGVSQSPSNKVTEKGKDVELRCDPISGHTALYWYRQSLGQGLEFLIYFQGNSAPDKSGLPSDRFSAERTGGSVSTLTIQRTQQEDSAVYLCASSPRLAETDTQYFGPGTRLTVL.